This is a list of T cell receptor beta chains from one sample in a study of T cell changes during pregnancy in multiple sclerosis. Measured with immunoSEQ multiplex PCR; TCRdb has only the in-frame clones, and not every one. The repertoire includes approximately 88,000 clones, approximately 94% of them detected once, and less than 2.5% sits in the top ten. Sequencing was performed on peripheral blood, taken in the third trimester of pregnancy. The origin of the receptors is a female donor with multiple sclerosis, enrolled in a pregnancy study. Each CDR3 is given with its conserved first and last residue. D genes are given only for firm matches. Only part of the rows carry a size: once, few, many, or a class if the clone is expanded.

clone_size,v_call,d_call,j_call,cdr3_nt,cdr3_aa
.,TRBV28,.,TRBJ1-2,TGTGCCAGCAGTTTTCCGGGAGAGAACTATGGCTACACCTTC,CASSFPGENYGYTF
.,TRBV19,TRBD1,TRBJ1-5,TGTGCCAGTAGTACCCCAGGGGGCGCCTGGCAGCCCCAGCATTTT,CASSTPGGAWQPQHF
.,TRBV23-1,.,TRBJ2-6,TGCGCCAGCAGTCAAGGCTTCTCTGGGGCCAACGTCCTGACTTTC,CASSQGFSGANVLTF
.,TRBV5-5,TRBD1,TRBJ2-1,TGTGCCAGCAGCCCAGGGACAGGGAGGGGCAATGAGCAGTTCTTC,CASSPGTGRGNEQFF
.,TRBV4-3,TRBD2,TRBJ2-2,TGCGCCAGCAGCCAAGTGCCAGCGGGAGGGACCGGGGAGCTGTTTTTT,CASSQVPAGGTGELFF
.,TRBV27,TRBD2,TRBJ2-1,TGTGCCAGCAGGTTAGCGGGAGGGCCGGACAATGAGCAGTTCTTC,CASRLAGGPDNEQFF
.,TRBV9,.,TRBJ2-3,TGTGCCAGCAGCGTAGCCGGCACAGATACGCAGTATTTT,CASSVAGTDTQYF
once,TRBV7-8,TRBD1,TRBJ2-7,TGTGCCAGCAGCAGGACAGGGGGCGGCGAGCAGTACTTC,CASSRTGGGEQYF
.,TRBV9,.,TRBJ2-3,TGTGCCAGCAGCGCCCCGGGAGATACGCAGTATTTT,CASSAPGDTQYF
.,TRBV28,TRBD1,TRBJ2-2,TGTGCCAGCACCCTACCCCACGACAGGGGGTTGCTGTTTTTT,CASTLPHDRGLLFF
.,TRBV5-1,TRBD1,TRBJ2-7,TGCGCCAGCAGCCGCTTCCGGGACAGGGGGATCAACGAGCAGTACTTC,CASSRFRDRGINEQYF
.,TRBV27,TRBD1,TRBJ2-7,TGTGCCAGCAGTAAAAGTAGGACAGGGGGAGCATACGAGCAGTACTTC,CASSKSRTGGAYEQYF
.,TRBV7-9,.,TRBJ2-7,TGTGCCAGCGGATTCGGTCCGGGAACCTACGAGCAGTACTTC,CASGFGPGTYEQYF
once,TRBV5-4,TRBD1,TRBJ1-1,TGTGCCAGCAGCTTGGCCACAGGGGGCGCAGGCACTGAAGCTTTCTTT,CASSLATGGAGTEAFF
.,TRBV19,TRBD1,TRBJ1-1,TGTGCCAGTAGCGTACCGGACAGGGCCGAAGCTTTCTTT,CASSVPDRAEAFF
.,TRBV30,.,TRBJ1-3,TGTGCCTGGAGTGGGGGACTTTCCTCTGGAAACACCATATATTTT,CAWSGGLSSGNTIYF
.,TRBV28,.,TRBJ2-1,TGTGCCAGCAGGAGGGGACACCTTTACAATGAGCAGTTCTTC,CASRRGHLYNEQFF
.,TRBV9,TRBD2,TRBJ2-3,TGTGCCAGCAGCGCCGGGACTAGCGCTACGCAGTATTTT,CASSAGTSATQYF
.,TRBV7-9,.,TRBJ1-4,TGTGCCAGCAGCTACCTACTCGGGACAACTAATGAAAAACTGTTTTTT,CASSYLLGTTNEKLFF